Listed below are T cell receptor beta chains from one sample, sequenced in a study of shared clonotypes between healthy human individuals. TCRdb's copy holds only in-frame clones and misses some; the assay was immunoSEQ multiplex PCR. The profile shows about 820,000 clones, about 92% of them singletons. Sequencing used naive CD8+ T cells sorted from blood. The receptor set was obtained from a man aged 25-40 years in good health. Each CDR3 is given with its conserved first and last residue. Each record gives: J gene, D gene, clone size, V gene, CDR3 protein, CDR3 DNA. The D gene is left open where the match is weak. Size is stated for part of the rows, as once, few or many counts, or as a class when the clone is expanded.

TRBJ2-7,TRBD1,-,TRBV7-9,CASSLQGIRAYEQYF,TGTGCCAGCAGTTTACAGGGGATTAGGGCCTACGAGCAGTACTTC
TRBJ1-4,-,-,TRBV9,CASSVDGKSHEKLFF,TGTGCCAGCAGCGTAGATGGGAAAAGCCATGAAAAACTGTTTTTT
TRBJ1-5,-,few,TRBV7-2,CASSLAGVGQPQHF,TGTGCCAGCAGCTTAGCAGGGGTGGGTCAGCCCCAGCATTTT
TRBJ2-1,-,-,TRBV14,CASSPLLYNEQFF,TGTGCCAGCAGCCCTCTACTTTACAATGAGCAGTTCTTC
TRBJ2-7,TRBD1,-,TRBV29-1,CSVVDRDRPSWQYF,TGCAGCGTTGTAGACCGGGACAGGCCCTCCTGGCAGTACTTC
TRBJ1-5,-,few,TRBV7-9,CASSSSGQQNQPQHF,TGTGCCAGCAGCTCCTCGGGGCAGCAGAATCAGCCCCAGCATTTT
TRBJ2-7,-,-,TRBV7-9,CASSLVRTSEDEQYF,TGTGCCAGCAGCCTCGTCCGTACTTCGGAGGACGAGCAGTACTTC
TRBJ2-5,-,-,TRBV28,CASSPRALSLIETQYF,TGTGCCAGCAGTCCTAGGGCCTTAAGCCTTATAGAGACCCAGTACTTC
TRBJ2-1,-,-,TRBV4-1,CASSRILDLGSEQFF,TGCGCCAGCAGCCGAATATTGGACTTAGGTAGTGAGCAGTTCTTC
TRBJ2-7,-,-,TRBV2,CASSESTSYEQYF,TGTGCCAGCAGTGAGAGTACCTCCTACGAGCAGTACTTC
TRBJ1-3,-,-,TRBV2,CASSEDPGGDTIYF,TGTGCCAGCAGTGAAGACCCGGGCGGAGACACCATATATTTT
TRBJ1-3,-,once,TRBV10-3,CAITDTTGNTIYF,TGTGCCATCACTGACACCACTGGAAACACCATATATTTT
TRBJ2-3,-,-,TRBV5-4,CASSLGLGLRTDTQYF,TGTGCCAGCAGCTTGGGGCTGGGACTTCGCACAGATACGCAGTATTTT
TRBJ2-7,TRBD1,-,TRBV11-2,CASSLDRGPYEQYF,TGTGCCAGCAGCTTAGACAGGGGGCCCTACGAGCAGTACTTC
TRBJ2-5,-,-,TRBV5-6,CASSPPSEETQYF,TGTGCCAGCAGCCCCCCCAGCGAAGAGACCCAGTACTTC
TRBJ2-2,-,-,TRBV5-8,CASSLHDRSTGELFF,TGTGCCAGCAGCTTGCACGACAGGAGCACCGGGGAGCTGTTTTTT
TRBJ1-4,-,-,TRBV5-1,CASSLGGSPEKLFF,TGCGCCAGCAGCTTGGGAGGTAGTCCCGAAAAACTGTTTTTT
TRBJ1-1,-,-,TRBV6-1,CASSEAQRTANTEAFF,TGTGCCAGCAGTGAAGCTCAAAGGACAGCGAACACTGAAGCTTTCTTT
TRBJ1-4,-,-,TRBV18,CASSPVGGEDEKLFF,TGTGCCAGCTCACCAGTTGGGGGCGAAGACGAAAAACTGTTTTTT
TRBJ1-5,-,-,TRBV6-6,CASNPIGNSNQPQHF,TGTGCCAGCAACCCGATCGGAAATAGCAATCAGCCCCAGCATTTT
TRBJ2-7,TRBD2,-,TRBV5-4,CASSSGLEPYEQYF,TGTGCCAGCAGCTCAGGACTAGAACCCTACGAGCAGTACTTC
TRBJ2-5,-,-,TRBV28,CASSLSVAQGWETQYF,TGTGCCAGCAGTTTATCGGTAGCTCAGGGATGGGAGACCCAGTACTTC
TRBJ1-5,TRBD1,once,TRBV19,CASKAGGLSNQPQHF,TGTGCCAGTAAGGCAGGGGGCTTGAGCAATCAGCCCCAGCATTTT
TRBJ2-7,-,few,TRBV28,CASSYPGLEQYF,TGTGCCAGCAGTTACCCCGGGCTCGAGCAGTACTTC
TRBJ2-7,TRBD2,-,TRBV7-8,CASSSGGGNEQYF,TGTGCCAGCAGCTCGGGGGGAGGCAACGAGCAGTACTTC
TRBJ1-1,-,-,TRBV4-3,CASSQELNTEAFF,TGCGCCAGCAGCCAAGAACTGAACACTGAAGCTTTCTTT
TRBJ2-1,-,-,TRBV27,CASMRVNPNNEQFF,TGTGCCAGCATGCGCGTAAACCCAAACAATGAGCAGTTCTTC
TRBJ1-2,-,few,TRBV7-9,CASSLGGPQTYGYTF,TGTGCCAGCAGCTTAGGGGGACCCCAAACGTATGGCTACACCTTC
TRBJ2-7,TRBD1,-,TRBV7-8,CASSLAGTGPYEQYF,TGTGCCAGCAGCTTAGCCGGGACAGGCCCCTACGAGCAGTACTTC
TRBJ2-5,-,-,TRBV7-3,CASSPGRGSGETQYF,TGTGCCAGCAGTCCCGGACGAGGGAGCGGGGAGACCCAGTACTTC
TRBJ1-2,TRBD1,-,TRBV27,CASSSRQGGYGYTF,TGTGCCAGCAGTTCCCGACAGGGAGGCTATGGCTACACCTTC
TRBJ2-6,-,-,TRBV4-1,CASSLKGGSGANVLTF,TGCGCCAGCAGCCTGAAGGGTGGCTCTGGGGCCAACGTCCTGACTTTC
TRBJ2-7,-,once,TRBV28,CASSPALSAYEQYF,TGTGCCAGCAGTCCGGCCCTCTCCGCCTACGAGCAGTACTTC
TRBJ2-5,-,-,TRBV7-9,CASSLTGLDETQYF,TGTGCCAGCAGCTTAACAGGTTTGGACGAGACCCAGTACTTC
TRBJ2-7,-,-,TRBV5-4,CASSSTPGPKALSYEQYF,TGTGCCAGCAGCTCGACCCCGGGACCGAAAGCCCTATCCTACGAGCAGTACTTC
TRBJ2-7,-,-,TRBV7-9,CASSFSGEYRDEQYF,TGTGCCAGCAGCTTTTCCGGGGAATATAGAGACGAGCAGTACTTC
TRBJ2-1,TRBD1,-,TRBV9,CASSEGQGGNEQFF,TGTGCCAGCAGCGAGGGACAGGGAGGCAATGAGCAGTTCTTC
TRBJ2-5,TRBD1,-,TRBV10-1,CASSEDRTQETQYF,TGCGCCAGCAGCGAGGACAGGACCCAAGAGACCCAGTACTTC
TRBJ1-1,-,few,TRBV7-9,CASSPPANTEAFF,TGTGCCAGCAGCCCCCCAGCTAACACTGAAGCTTTCTTT
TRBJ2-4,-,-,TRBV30,CAWSSGVAKNIQYF,TGTGCCTGGAGTTCAGGGGTTGCCAAAAACATTCAGTACTTC
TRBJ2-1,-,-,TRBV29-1,CSVEPEYNEQFF,TGCAGCGTTGAACCAGAATACAATGAGCAGTTCTTC
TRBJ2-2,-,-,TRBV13,CASSLMVEFGSNTGELFF,TGTGCCAGCAGCTTAATGGTTGAGTTTGGTTCGAACACCGGGGAGCTGTTTTTT
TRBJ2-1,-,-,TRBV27,CASSLLADSYNEQFF,TGTGCCAGCAGTTTATTGGCAGACTCCTACAATGAGCAGTTCTTC
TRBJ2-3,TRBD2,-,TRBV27,CASSYMPGGDTQYF,TGTGCCAGCAGTTACATGCCGGGGGGAGATACGCAGTATTTT
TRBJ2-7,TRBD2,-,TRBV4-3,CASSQDSGSYEQYF,TGCGCCAGCAGCCAAGATAGCGGGAGCTACGAGCAGTACTTC
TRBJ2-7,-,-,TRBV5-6,CASSLNNRDPYYEQYF,TGTGCCAGCAGCTTGAATAACAGGGACCCATACTACGAGCAGTACTTC
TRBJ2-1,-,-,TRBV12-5,CASGLHWAGASRDEQFF,TGTGCTAGTGGTTTGCACTGGGCAGGGGCTTCGAGGGATGAGCAGTTCTTC
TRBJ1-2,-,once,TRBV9,CASSETGGGNYGYTF,TGTGCCAGCAGCGAAACAGGTGGGGGTAACTATGGCTACACCTTC
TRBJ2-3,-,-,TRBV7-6,CASSLYPLVSSTDTQYF,TGTGCCAGCAGCTTATACCCCCTGGTGTCTAGCACAGATACGCAGTATTTT
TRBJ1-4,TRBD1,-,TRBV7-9,CASSFEGTVGEKLFF,TGTGCCAGCAGCTTCGAAGGGACAGTTGGTGAAAAACTGTTTTTT